Shown below are 28 T cell receptor beta chains from a single sample sequenced in a study of CD8+CD57+ T cells in acquired aplastic anemia. CDR3 and TCR beta VDJ profiling relied on a genomic DNA template. TCRdb passed the reads through MiXCR, listing each CDR3 protein once. Of approximately 130,000 distinct CDR3 sequences in the sample, about 60% were seen once. Previously, flow cytometry had revealed CD8+CD57+ cell expansion in the patients chosen for sequencing. Sequencing was done on a sample of sorted CD4+, CD8+, or CD8+CD57+ T cells (not recorded which) from PBMCs. The origin of the receptors is a human donor with aplastic anemia.

This clonotype has a single count. The chain uses TRBV7-3 and TRBJ2-1; 8 nucleotides line up with TRBD2. Germline CDR1 SGHTA, CDR2 FQGTGA. J gave up 10 bases and V 2 bases, and 4 bases lay outside the gene matches. The CDR3 runs 13 residues. The CDR3 nucleotides read TGTGCCAGCAGCTTACTAGTAGCGGGGGAGCAGTTCTTC. Its protein is CASSLLVAGEQFF.

The chain has TRBV15 and TRBJ1-6, with 7 bases fitting TRBD1. Germline V gene data show CDR1 as LNHNV and CDR2 as YYDKDF (reference sequence). V was clipped by 1 base and J by 11 bases; unmatched bases: 8. The CDR3 extends over 15 amino acids. This CDR3 is CATSRVDLQGPPLHF. For the CDR3, the DNA is TGTGCCACCAGCAGAGTCGATTTACAGGGGCCACCCCTCCACTTT. The whole variable domain, filled in from reference TRBV15 and TRBJ1-6, reads DAMVIQNPRYQVTQFGKPVTLSCSQTLNHNVMYWYQQKSSQAPKLLFHYYDKDFNNEADTPDNFQSRRPNTSFCFLDIRSPGLGDTAMYLCATSRVDLQGPPLHFGNGTRLTVT.

The J gene is TRBJ2-1, the V gene TRBV11-1; TRBD1 aligns across 10 bases. Germline lookup yields CDR1 SGHAT and CDR2 FQDESV (reference sequence). The CDR3 is 15 amino acids. V shed 5 bases and J 8 bases; nucleotides not matched to a gene: 9. CDR3 sequence reads: CASSIGQGEEYEQFF. CDR3 nucleotide sequence: TGTGCCAGCAGCATAGGACAGGGGGAGGAATATGAGCAGTTCTTC.

The chain has TRBV15 and TRBJ1-3; D may be TRBD1 (6 bases). Between the trimmed V and J ends, which lost 9 bases and 3 bases, there was a span of 18 bases. The CDR3 is 15 amino acids. Germline loops: CDR1 LNHNV, CDR2 YYDKDF (reference sequence). The CDR3 DNA follows: TGTGCCACGGTGGACAGTGCTCCCCTTGGAAACACCATATATTTT. Translation: CATVDSAPLGNTIYF.

The chain recombines TRBV29-1 with TRBJ2-3, with D possibly being TRBD2 (5 bases). Trimming took off 4 bases at V and 2 bases at J, with 13 bases between the two ends. This CDR3 spans 14 amino acids. Germline values: CDR1 SQVTM, CDR2 ANQGSEA. The CDR3 region is CSVVHPGYTDTQYF. CDR3 coding DNA: TGCAGCGTTGTCCATCCGGGATACACAGATACGCAGTATTTT.

This clonotype was seen many times. The rearrangement links TRBV13 to TRBJ2-4; 10 bases are a match to TRBD2. V lost 4 bases to trimming and J lost 1 base; unmatched junction nucleotides: 4. CDR3 length: 16 residues. From germline, CDR1 is PRHDT and CDR2 FYEKMQ (reference sequence). This CDR3 reads CASSSQREGAKNIQYF. The DNA for the CDR3 is TGTGCCAGCAGCTCACAGCGGGAGGGTGCCAAAAACATTCAGTACTTC.

In this sample, this clonotype turned up a few times. Here the CDR3 DNA reads TGTGCCAGCAGGGGATCCGGCGGACAGAGAGTCTATGGCTACACCTTC. It yields the protein CASRGSGGQRVYGYTF. The V gene is TRBV27, the J gene TRBJ1-2; D may be TRBD1 (6 bases). This CDR3 has 16 residues. In germline, CDR1 is MNHEY, CDR2 SMNVEV (reference sequence). The V end lost 6 bases, the J end lost 4 bases, and 21 bases lay between the germline ends.

The chain has TRBV10-3 and TRBJ2-3; a possible D gene is TRBD2 (5 bases). This CDR3 contains 13 residues. V gave up 6 bases and J gave up 5 bases, with 12 bases separating them. Per germline, CDR1 ENHRY and CDR2 SYGVKD. DNA of the CDR3: TGTGCCATCAGGGGCAGCCGGGGAGATACGCAGTATTTT. It translates to CAIRGSRGDTQYF.

CDR3 in DNA: TGTGCCAGTAGTCCGACCCGAGGGGGAGGAGAGACCCAGTACTTC. Translating it yields CASSPTRGGGETQYF. The chain joins TRBV19 to TRBJ2-5; D may match TRBD1 or TRBD2 (6 bases each). The germline gives CDR1 LNHDA, CDR2 SQIVND (reference sequence). Trimming removed 5 bases at V and 4 bases at J, with 17 bases between. CDR3 size: 15 residues.

V is TRBV19 and J is TRBJ2-3; 8 positions agree with TRBD2. In germline, CDR1 is LNHDA, CDR2 SQIVND (reference sequence). The CDR3 runs 14 residues. J lost 4 bases, V lost 7 bases, and 7 bases had no gene match. In DNA, the CDR3 is TGTGCCAGTACCGTCGGGAGGGCGCCAGATACGCAGTATTTT. It is translated as CASTVGRAPDTQYF.

Only a few counts were recorded for this clonotype. The rearrangement uses TRBV7-8 and TRBJ2-7, with unresolved D. V lost 5 bases to trimming and J lost 2 bases, with 10 bases between them. The CDR3 has 13 residues. In germline, CDR1 is SGHVS, CDR2 FQNEAQ. The CDR3 region is CASSVTSPYEQYF. Here the CDR3 DNA reads TGTGCCAGCAGCGTCACCTCTCCCTACGAGCAGTACTTC. Full variable domain (remainder filled in from reference TRBV7-8 and TRBJ2-7): GAGVSQSPRYKVAKRGQDVALRCDPISGHVSLFWYQQALGQGPEFLTYFQNEAQLDKSGLPSDRFFAERPEGSVSTLKIQRTQQEDSAVYLCASSVTSPYEQYFGPGTRLTVT.

Many counts were recorded for this clonotype. This chain links TRBV14 with TRBJ2-3, with D possibly called TRBD1 or TRBD2 (6 bases each). Germline V gene data show CDR1 as SGHDN and CDR2 as FVKESK. The CDR3 has 16 amino acids. V was clipped by 2 bases and J by 0 bases, with 12 bases between them. CDR3 coding DNA: TGTGCCAGCAGCCAACTTGGAGGGGGAAGCACAGATACGCAGTATTTT. Translation gives CASSQLGGGSTDTQYF.

The V gene is TRBV6-1, the J gene TRBJ2-5; D perhaps matches TRBD2 (5 bases). The germline gives CDR1 MNHNS, CDR2 SASEGT. Trimming pared 6 bases from V and 0 bases from J, leaving 14 bases between. CDR3 length equals 15 residues. CDR3 sequence: CASSNARLNQETQYF. CDR3 nucleotide sequence: TGTGCCAGCAGCAACGCTCGACTAAACCAAGAGACCCAGTACTTC.

This clonotype was observed a handful of times. The genes are TRBV7-9 and TRBJ2-7; D unresolved. Trimming removed 4 bases at V and 7 bases at J, with 11 bases between. There are 12 residues in the CDR3. CDR1 and CDR2 (germline): SEHNR, FQNEAQ (reference sequence). The CDR3 protein is CASSSAPAEQYF. The CDR3 nucleotides are TGTGCCAGCAGCTCCGCCCCGGCTGAGCAGTACTTC.

The CDR3 region is CASSPYRVGSYEQYF. The CDR3 bases are TGTGCCAGTAGTCCTTACAGGGTGGGCTCCTACGAGCAGTACTTC. The genes are TRBV19 and TRBJ2-7, with D perhaps TRBD1 (6 bases). V was trimmed by 5 bases and J by 0 bases, leaving 14 bases between them. CDR3 length: 15 amino acids. Germline V gene data show CDR1 as LNHDA and CDR2 as SQIVND (reference sequence).

There are a few counts of this clonotype. The chain joins TRBV19 to TRBJ2-7; D is undetermined. CDR1 and CDR2 from the germline V gene are LNHDA and SQIVND (reference sequence). V dropped 3 bases and J dropped 5 bases, with 5 bases sitting between them. The CDR3 totals 11 residues. The DNA for the CDR3 is TGTGCCAGTAGTATTAGGAACGAGCAGTACTTC. Its protein product is CASSIRNEQYF.

The chain has TRBV7-8 and TRBJ1-2, with 9 bases aligning to TRBD1. CDR3 length: 15 residues. V shed 1 base and J 8 bases; nucleotides not matched to a gene: 8. Germline V gene data show CDR1 as SGHVS and CDR2 as FQNEAQ. CDR3 protein: CASSLEGDRDRGYTF. The CDR3 DNA follows: TGTGCCAGCAGCTTAGAGGGGGACAGGGACCGAGGCTACACCTTC.

The chain carries TRBV2 and TRBJ2-1, with 8 bases that match TRBD2. This CDR3 has 13 residues. The germline gives CDR1 SNHLY, CDR2 FYNNEI. V shed 10 bases and J 2 bases; nucleotides not matched to a gene: 4. The DNA for the CDR3 is TGTGCCAAGAAGGGACTAGCCTACAATGAGCAGTTCTTC. This encodes CAKKGLAYNEQFF.

Comments on this clonotype: It may be a read error: a sequence one base away is much more abundant. This sequence joins TRBV24-1 and TRBJ1-6; D unresolved. Trimming stripped 6 bases from V and 7 bases from J, with 15 bases between. CDR1 and CDR2 (germline): KGHDR, SFDVKD. The CDR3 contains 15 residues. The CDR3: CATSLMPEGNSPLHF. CDR3 sequence (DNA): TGTGCCACCAGTCTTATGCCCGAAGGGAATTCACCCCTCCACTTT.

The genes are TRBV10-1 and TRBJ1-2; D possibly corresponds to TRBD1 (6 bases). CDR1 WNHNN and CDR2 SYGVQD come from the germline V gene (reference sequence). The CDR3 loop spans 14 amino acids. The V end lost 5 bases, the J end lost 4 bases, and 14 bases lay between the germline ends. This chain's CDR3 is CASSYAQGSYGYTF. The CDR3 DNA reads TGCGCCAGCAGTTACGCACAGGGATCCTATGGCTACACCTTC.

This chain connects TRBV27 to TRBJ1-2, with unresolved D. With 4 bases removed from V and 7 bases from J, the gap between germline ends came to 19 bases. In germline, CDR1 is MNHEY, CDR2 SMNVEV (reference sequence). The CDR3 length is 15 residues. In DNA, the CDR3 is TGTGCCAGCAGTTCGTATTATAGAGAGGCGAGTGGCTACACCTTC. It encodes CASSSYYREASGYTF.

Points on this clonotype: A much bigger clone sits one base away, suggesting this may be a read error. The rearrangement links TRBV28 to TRBJ2-5; the match to TRBD1 covers 9 bases. The germline CDR1 and CDR2 sequences are MDHEN and SYDVKM. The CDR3 is 17 amino acids. The CDR3 loop reads CARSFPSTEGQGETQYF. Written as DNA, the CDR3 is TGTGCCCGCAGTTTCCCCTCAACCGAGGGACAGGGAGAGACCCAGTACTTC.

This clonotype was detected only a few times. J is TRBJ1-6 and V is TRBV20-1; D is unresolved. The CDR3 contains 14 residues. Trimming left V 2 bases short and J 9 bases short, with 14 bases between. Germline assignment: CDR1 DFQATT and CDR2 SNEGSKA (reference sequence). The CDR3 is CSARSNVGISPLHF. CDR3 nucleotide sequence: TGCAGTGCTAGATCCAATGTGGGGATTTCACCCCTCCACTTT.

The gene calls are TRBV20-1 and TRBJ2-7; 8 positions agree with TRBD1. CDR1 DFQATT and CDR2 SNEGSKA come from the germline V gene (reference sequence). The trim removed 3 bases at V and 7 bases at J, leaving 17 bases unmatched. The length of the CDR3 is 16 residues. CDR3: CSARGTQGGRPWEQYF. DNA of the CDR3: TGCAGTGCTAGGGGCACACAGGGGGGAAGACCCTGGGAGCAGTACTTC.

V gene TRBV20-1 combines with J gene TRBJ1-1; D gene unclear. Germline CDR1 reads DFQATT; CDR2 reads SNEGSKA (reference sequence). The CDR3 is 15 amino acids. V lost 3 bases and J lost 1, with 15 bases in between. CDR3 in DNA: TGCAGTGCTAGTCGGCCAACGACCGGGAACACTGAAGCTTTCTTT. Translated: CSASRPTTGNTEAFF.

This chain links TRBV7-2 with TRBJ2-3, with D tentatively TRBD2 (5 bases). The germline CDR1 and CDR2 sequences are SGHTA and FQGNSA. The V end was cut by 6 bases, the J end by 6 bases, with 16 bases between. This CDR3 is built from 14 residues. CDR3 residues: CASSPPGGRDTQYF. CDR3 in DNA: TGTGCCAGCAGTCCCCCAGGCGGGCGGGATACGCAGTATTTT. The full variable domain, its missing parts supplied by reference TRBV7-2 and TRBJ2-3, is GAGVSQSPSNKVTEKGKDVELRCDPISGHTALYWYRQSLGQGLEFLIYFQGNSAPDKSGLPSDRFSAERTGGSVSTLTIQRTQQEDSAVYLCASSPPGGRDTQYFGPGTRLTVL.

The chain couples TRBV10-1 to TRBJ1-6; 9 bases line up with TRBD1. J gave up 7 bases and V 6 bases, and 10 bases lay outside the gene matches. The CDR3 runs 16 residues. CDR1 WNHNN and CDR2 SYGVQD come from the germline V gene (reference sequence). CDR3 protein: CASSDRGASWNSPLHF. CDR3 in DNA: TGCGCCAGCAGCGACAGGGGGGCATCTTGGAATTCACCCCTCCACTTT.

This clonotype has at least ten counts. The chain links TRBV2 to TRBJ1-5; no firm D call. Trimming cost V 4 bases and J 4 bases, with 11 bases left between them. Germline V gene lookup returns CDR1 SNHLY and CDR2 FYNNEI. This CDR3 has 14 residues. The CDR3 region has the DNA TGTGCCAGCAGTGGGCCCTGGGGTAATCAGCCCCAGCATTTT. It specifies CASSGPWGNQPQHF.